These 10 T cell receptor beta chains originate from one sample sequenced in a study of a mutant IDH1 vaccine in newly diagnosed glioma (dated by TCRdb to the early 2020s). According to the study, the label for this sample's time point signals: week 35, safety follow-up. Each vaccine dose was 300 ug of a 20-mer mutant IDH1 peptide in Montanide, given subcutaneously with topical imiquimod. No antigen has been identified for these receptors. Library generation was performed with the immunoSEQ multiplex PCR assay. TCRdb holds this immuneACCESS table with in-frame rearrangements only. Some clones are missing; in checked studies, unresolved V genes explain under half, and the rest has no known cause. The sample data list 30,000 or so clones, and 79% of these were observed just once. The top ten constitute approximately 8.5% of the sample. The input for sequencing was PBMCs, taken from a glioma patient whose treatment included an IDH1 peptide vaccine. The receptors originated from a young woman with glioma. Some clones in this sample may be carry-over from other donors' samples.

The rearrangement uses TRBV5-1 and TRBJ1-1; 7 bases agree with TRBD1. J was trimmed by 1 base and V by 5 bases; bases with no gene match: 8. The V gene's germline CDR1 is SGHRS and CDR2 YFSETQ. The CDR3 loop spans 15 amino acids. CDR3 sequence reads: CASRLTGNANTEAFF. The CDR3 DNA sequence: TGCGCCAGCAGGTTGACAGGGAACGCGAACACTGAAGCTTTCTTT.

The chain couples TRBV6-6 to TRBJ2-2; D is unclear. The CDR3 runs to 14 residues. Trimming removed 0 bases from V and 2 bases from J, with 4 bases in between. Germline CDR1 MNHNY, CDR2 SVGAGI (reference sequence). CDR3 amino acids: CASSYSLNTGELFF. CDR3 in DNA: TGTGCCAGCAGTTACTCGCTCAACACCGGGGAGCTGTTTTTT.

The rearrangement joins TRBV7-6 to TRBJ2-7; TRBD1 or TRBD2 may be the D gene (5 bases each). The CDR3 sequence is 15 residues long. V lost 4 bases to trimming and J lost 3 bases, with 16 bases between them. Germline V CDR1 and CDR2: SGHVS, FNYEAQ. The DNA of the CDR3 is TGTGCCAGCAGCTCGTTTGGGGGTCAGAACTACGAGCAGTACTTC. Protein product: CASSSFGGQNYEQYF. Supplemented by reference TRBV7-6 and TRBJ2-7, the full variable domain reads GAGVSQSPRYKVTKRGQDVALRCDPISGHVSLYWYRQALGQGPEFLTYFNYEAQQDKSGLPNDRFSAERPEGSISTLTIQRTEQRDSAMYRCASSSFGGQNYEQYFGPGTRLTVT.

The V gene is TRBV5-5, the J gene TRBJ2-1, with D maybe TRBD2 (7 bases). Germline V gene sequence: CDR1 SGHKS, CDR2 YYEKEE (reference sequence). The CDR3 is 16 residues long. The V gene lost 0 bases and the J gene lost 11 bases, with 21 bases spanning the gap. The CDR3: CASSLVGGAQGEKQFF. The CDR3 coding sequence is TGTGCCAGCAGCTTGGTGGGGGGGGCCCAGGGAGAAAAGCAGTTCTTC.

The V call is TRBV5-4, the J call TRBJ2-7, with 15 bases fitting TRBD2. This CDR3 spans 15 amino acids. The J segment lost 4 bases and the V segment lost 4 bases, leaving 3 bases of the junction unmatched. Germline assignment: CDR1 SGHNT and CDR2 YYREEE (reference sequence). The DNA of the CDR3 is TGTGCCAGCAGCCGAGGGACTAGCGGGGGGTACGAGCAGTACTTC. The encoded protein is CASSRGTSGGYEQYF.

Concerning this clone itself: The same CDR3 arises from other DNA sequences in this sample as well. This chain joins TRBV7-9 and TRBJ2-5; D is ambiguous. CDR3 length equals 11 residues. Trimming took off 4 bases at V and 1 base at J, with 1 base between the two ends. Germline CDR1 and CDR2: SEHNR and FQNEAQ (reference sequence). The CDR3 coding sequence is TGTGCCAGCAGCTCCCAAGAGACCCAGTACTTC. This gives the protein CASSSQETQYF.

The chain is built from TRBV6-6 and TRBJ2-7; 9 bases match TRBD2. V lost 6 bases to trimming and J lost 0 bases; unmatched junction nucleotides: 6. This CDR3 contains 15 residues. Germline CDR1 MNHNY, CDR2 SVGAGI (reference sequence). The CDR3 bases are TGTGCCAGCAGACCGAGCGGGAGGAGCTCCTACGAGCAGTACTTC. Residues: CASRPSGRSSYEQYF.

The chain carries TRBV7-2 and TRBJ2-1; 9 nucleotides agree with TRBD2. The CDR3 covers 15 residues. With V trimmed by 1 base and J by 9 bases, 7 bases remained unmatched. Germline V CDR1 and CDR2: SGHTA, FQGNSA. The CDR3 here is CASSLVAGGTREQFF. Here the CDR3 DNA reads TGTGCCAGCAGCTTAGTCGCGGGAGGGACACGTGAGCAGTTCTTC. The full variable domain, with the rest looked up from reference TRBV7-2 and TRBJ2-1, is GAGVSQSPSNKVTEKGKDVELRCDPISGHTALYWYRQSLGQGLEFLIYFQGNSAPDKSGLPSDRFSAERTGGSVSTLTIQRTQQEDSAVYLCASSLVAGGTREQFFGPGTRLTVL.

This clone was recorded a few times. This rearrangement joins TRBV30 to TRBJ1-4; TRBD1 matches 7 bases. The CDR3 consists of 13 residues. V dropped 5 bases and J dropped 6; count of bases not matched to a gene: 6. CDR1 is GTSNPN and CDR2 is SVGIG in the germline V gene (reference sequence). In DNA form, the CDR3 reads TGTGCCTGGGCGGGACAGCCCTATGAAAAACTGTTTTTT. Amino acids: CAWAGQPYEKLFF.

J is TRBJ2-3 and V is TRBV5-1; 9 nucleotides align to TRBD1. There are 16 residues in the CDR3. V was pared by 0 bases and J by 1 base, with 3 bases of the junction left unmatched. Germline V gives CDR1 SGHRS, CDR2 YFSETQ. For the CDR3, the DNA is TGCGCCAGCAGCTTGGTGGGGGACAGGGGCACAGATACGCAGTATTTT. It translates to CASSLVGDRGTDTQYF. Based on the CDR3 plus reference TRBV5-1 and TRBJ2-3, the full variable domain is KAGVTQTPRYLIKTRGQQVTLSCSPISGHRSVSWYQQTPGQGLQFLFEYFSETQRNKGNFPGRFSGRQFSNSRSEMNVSTLELGDSALYLCASSLVGDRGTDTQYFGPGTRLTVL.